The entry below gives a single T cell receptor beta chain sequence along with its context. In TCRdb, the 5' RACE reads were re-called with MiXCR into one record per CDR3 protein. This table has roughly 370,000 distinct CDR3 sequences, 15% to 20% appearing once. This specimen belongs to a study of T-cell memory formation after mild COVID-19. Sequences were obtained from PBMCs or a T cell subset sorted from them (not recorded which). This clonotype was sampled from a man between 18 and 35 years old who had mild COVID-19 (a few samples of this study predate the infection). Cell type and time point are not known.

CDR3 DNA sequence: TGTGCCACCGACCGGGGGCGCTCCTACAATGAGCAGTTCTTC. Residues: CATDRGRSYNEQFF. The chain recombines TRBV2 with TRBJ2-1; tentatively, D is TRBD1 or TRBD2 (6 bases each). Germline V gene data show CDR1 as SNHLY and CDR2 as FYNNEI. There are 14 residues in the CDR3. The ends were cut back, 10 bases at V and 0 bases at J, with 13 bases in the middle.